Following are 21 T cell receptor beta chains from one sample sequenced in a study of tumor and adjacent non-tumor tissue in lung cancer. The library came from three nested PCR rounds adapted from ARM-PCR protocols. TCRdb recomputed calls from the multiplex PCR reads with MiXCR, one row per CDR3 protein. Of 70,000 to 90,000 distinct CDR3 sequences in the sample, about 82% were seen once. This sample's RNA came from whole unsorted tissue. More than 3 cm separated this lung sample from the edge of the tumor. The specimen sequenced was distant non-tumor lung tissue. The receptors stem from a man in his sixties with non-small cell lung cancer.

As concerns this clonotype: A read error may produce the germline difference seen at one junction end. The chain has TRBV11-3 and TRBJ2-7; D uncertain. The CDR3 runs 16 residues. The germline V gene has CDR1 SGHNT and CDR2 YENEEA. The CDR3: CASSFLTSTLGYEQYF. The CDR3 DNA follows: TGCGCCAGCAGTTTCCTTACATCGACCCTCGGGTATGAGCAGTACTTC.

CDR3 bases: TGTGCCAGCAGCTTGTCCGGGACACTCATCAAAAACATTCAGTACTTC. It is translated as CASSLSGTLIKNIQYF. The chain couples TRBV11-3 to TRBJ2-4, with D perhaps matching TRBD1 (6 bases). The CDR3 is 16 amino acids. Germline CDR1 and CDR2: SGHNT and YENEEA. V was trimmed by 3 bases and J by 3 bases, leaving 15 bases between them.

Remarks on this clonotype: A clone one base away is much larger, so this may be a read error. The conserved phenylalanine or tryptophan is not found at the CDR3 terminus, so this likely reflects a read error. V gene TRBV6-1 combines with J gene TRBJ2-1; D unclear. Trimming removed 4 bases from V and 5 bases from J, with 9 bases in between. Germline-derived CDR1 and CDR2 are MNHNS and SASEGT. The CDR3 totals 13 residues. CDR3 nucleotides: TGTGCCAGCAGTGGGCAGGCTAACAATGAGCAGTTCTTG. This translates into CASSGQANNEQFL.

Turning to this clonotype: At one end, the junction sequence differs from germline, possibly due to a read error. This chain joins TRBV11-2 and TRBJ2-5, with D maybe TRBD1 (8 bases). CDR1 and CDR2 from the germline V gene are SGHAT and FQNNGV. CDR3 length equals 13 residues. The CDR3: CVSSSTGGGTKYF. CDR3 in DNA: TGTGTCAGCAGCTCTACAGGGGGAGGGACCAAGTACTTC.

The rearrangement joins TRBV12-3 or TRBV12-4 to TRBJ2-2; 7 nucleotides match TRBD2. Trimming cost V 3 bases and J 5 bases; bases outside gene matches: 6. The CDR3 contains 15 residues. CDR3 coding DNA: TGTGCCAGCAGTTTGGCGGGAGCGCCAACCGGGGAGCTGTTTTTT. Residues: CASSLAGAPTGELFF.

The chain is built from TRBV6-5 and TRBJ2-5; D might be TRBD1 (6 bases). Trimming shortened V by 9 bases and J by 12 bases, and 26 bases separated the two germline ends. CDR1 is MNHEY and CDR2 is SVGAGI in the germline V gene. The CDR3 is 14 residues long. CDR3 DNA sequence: TGTGCCAGTAGTGATACCGGGACCGTGGGGGCTAAGTACTTC. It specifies CASSDTGTVGAKYF.

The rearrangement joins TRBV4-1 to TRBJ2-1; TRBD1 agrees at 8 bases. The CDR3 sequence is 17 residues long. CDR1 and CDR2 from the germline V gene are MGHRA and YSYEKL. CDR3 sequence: CTSSQDRGPRGRGEQFF. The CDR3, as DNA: TGCACTAGCAGCCAAGATAGGGGCCCCAGGGGGCGGGGTGAGCAGTTCTTC.

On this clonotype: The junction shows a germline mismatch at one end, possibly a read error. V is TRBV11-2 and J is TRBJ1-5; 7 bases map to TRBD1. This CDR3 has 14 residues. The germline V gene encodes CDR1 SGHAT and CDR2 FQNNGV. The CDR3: CDSSPTGPNQPQHF. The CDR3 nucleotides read TGTGACAGCAGCCCGACAGGGCCCAATCAGCCCCAGCATTTT.

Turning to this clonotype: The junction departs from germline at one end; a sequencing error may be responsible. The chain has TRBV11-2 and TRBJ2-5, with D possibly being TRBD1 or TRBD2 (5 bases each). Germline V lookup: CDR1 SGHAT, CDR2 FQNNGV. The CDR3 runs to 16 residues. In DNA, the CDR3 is TGTGCCAGCAGCTCCACAATGGGGGTGCCAAAGGATACCCATTACTTC. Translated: CASSSTMGVPKDTHYF. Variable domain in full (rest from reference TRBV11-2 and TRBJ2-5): EAGVAQSPRYKIIEKRQSVAFWCNPISGHATLYWYQQILGQGPKLLIQFQNNGVVDDSQLPKDRFSAERLKGVDSTLKIQPAKLEDSAVYLCASSSTMGVPKDTHYFGPGTRLLVL.

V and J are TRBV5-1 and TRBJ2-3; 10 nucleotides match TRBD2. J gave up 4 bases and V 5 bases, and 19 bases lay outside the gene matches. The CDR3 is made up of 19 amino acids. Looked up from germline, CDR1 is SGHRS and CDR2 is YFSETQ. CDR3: CASRARGLASGRGADTQYF. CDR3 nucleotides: TGCGCCAGCAGAGCGAGGGGACTAGCGTCCGGAAGGGGGGCAGATACGCAGTATTTT. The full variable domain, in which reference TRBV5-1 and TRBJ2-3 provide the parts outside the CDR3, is KAGVTQTPRYLIKTRGQQVTLSCSPISGHRSVSWYQQTPGQGLQFLFEYFSETQRNKGNFPGRFSGRQFSNSRSEMNVSTLELGDSALYLCASRARGLASGRGADTQYFGPGTRLTVL.

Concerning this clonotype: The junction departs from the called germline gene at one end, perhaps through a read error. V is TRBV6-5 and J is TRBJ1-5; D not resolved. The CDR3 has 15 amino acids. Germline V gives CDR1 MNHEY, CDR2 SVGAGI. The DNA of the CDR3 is TGTGCCAGCAGTTACCTACAAGGAAGCAGTCAGCCACAGCATTTT. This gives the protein CASSYLQGSSQPQHF.

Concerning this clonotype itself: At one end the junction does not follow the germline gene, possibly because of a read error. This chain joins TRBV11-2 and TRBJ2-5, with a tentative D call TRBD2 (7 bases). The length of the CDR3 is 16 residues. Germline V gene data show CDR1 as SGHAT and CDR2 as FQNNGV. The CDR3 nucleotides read TGTGCCTGCAGCTCCTCAATGGGGGGGCCAAAGGAGACCCAGTGCTTC. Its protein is CACSSSMGGPKETQCF.

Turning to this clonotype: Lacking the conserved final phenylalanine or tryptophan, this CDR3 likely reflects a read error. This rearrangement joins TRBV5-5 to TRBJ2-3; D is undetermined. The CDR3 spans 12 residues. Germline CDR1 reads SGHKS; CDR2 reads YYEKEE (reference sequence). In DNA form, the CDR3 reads TGTGCCAGCAGCTTTGGCACGGATACGCAGTATTTG. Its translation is CASSFGTDTQYL.

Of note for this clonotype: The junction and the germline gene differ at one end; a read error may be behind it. CDR3 coding DNA: TGTGCCAGCAGTAACTCGGGGACTAGCTTCCATGAGCACTTCTTC. This codes for CASSNSGTSFHEHFF. The chain is built from TRBV6-4 and TRBJ2-1; the match to TRBD2 covers 9 bases. The CDR3 consists of 15 residues. Germline V lookup: CDR1 MRHNA, CDR2 SNTAGT.

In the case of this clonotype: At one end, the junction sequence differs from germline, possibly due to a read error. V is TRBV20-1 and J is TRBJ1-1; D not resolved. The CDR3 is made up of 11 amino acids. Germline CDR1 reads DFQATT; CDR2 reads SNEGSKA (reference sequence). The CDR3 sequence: CSVRVNTEAYF. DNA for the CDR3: TGCAGTGTTAGAGTGAACACTGAAGCTTACTTT.

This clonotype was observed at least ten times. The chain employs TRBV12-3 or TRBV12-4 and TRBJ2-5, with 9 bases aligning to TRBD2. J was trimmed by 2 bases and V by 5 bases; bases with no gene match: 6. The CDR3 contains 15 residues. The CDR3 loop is CASSPYSGGQETQYF. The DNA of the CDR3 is TGTGCCAGCAGTCCCTATAGCGGGGGACAAGAGACCCAGTACTTC.

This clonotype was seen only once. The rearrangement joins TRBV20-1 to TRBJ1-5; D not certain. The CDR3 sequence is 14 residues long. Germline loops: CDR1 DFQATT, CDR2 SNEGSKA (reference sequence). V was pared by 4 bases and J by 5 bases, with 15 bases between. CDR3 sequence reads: CSAKSALVDQPQHF. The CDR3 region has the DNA TGCAGTGCTAAGTCTGCATTGGTTGATCAGCCCCAGCATTTT.

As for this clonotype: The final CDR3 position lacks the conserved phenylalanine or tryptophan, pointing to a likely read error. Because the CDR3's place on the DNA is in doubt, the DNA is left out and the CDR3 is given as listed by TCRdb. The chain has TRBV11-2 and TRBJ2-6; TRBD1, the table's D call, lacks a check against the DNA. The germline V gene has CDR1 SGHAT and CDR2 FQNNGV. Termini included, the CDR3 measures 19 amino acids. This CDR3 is CASSLVPKNRPSGANVLTL.

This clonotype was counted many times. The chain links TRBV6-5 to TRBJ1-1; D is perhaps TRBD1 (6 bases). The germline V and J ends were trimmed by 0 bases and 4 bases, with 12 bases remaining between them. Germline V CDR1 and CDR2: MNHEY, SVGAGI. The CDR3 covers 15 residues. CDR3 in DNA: TGTGCCAGCAGTTACTCGGGCGGGGGCGGCACTGAAGCTTTCTTT. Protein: CASSYSGGGGTEAFF.

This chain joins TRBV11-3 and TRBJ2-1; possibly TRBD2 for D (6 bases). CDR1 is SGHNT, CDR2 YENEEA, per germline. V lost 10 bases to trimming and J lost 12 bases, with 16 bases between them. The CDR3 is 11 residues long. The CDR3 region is CANSVREPQFF. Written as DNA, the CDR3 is TGTGCCAATAGCGTCCGGGAGCCGCAGTTCTTC.

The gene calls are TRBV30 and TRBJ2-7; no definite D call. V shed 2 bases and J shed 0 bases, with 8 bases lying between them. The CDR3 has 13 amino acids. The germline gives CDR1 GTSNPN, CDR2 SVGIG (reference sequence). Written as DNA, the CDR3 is TGTGCCTGGAGTCCTACAAACTCCTACGAGCAGTACTTC. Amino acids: CAWSPTNSYEQYF.